What follows are 20 T cell receptor beta chains derived from one specimen sequenced in a study of blood T cell repertoires in COVID-19. Generated by immunoSEQ multiplex PCR, the TCRdb table keeps only in-frame clones and is missing some. The table records some 81,000 clones, more than 90% of them present only once. Sequenced input: peripheral blood. Receptors originate from a human donor with active COVID-19. The donor label of this sample is uncertain.

The chain has TRBV10-2 and TRBJ2-3; 13 nucleotides line up with TRBD2. J lost 2 bases, V lost 8 bases, and 1 base had no gene match. Germline CDR1 is WSHSY and CDR2 is SAAADI. The CDR3 covers 14 residues. CDR3 residues: CASGTSGDTDTQYF. The CDR3 DNA reads as TGCGCCAGCGGGACTAGCGGGGACACAGATACGCAGTATTTT.

The chain joins TRBV6-5 to TRBJ1-4, with D unclear. This CDR3 has 15 amino acids. V shed 0 bases and J shed 3 bases, with 8 bases lying between them. The germline V gene has CDR1 MNHEY and CDR2 SVGAGI. The CDR3: CASSYSGTPNEKLFF. CDR3 DNA: TGTGCCAGCAGTTACTCGGGCACTCCTAATGAAAAACTGTTTTTT.

V and J are TRBV19 and TRBJ2-3, with 16 bases fitting TRBD2. CDR1 LNHDA and CDR2 SQIVND come from the germline V gene (reference sequence). V lost 3 bases to trimming and J lost 5 bases; unmatched junction nucleotides: 5. The CDR3 length is 17 residues. The CDR3 loop reads CASSMGLAGGAGDTQYF. The CDR3 DNA reads TGTGCCAGTAGTATGGGACTAGCGGGAGGGGCCGGAGATACGCAGTATTTT. Based on the CDR3 plus reference TRBV19 and TRBJ2-3, the full variable domain is DGGITQSPKYLFRKEGQNVTLSCEQNLNHDAMYWYRQDPGQGLRLIYYSQIVNDFQKGDIAEGYSVSREKKESFPLTVTSAQKNPTAFYLCASSMGLAGGAGDTQYFGPGTRLTVL.

The gene calls are TRBV7-9 and TRBJ1-2; 9 nucleotides line up with TRBD1. V lost 5 bases to trimming and J lost 2 bases; unmatched junction nucleotides: 6. This CDR3 comprises 15 residues. Germline V gene lookup returns CDR1 SEHNR and CDR2 FQNEAQ (reference sequence). The CDR3 sequence: CASSRDRVGNYGYTF. In nucleotides, the CDR3 is TGTGCCAGCAGCCGGGACAGGGTGGGGAACTATGGCTACACCTTC. Based on the CDR3 plus reference TRBV7-9 and TRBJ1-2, the full variable domain is DTGVSQNPRHKITKRGQNVTFRCDPISEHNRLYWYRQTLGQGPEFLTYFQNEAQLEKSRLLSDRFSAERPKGSFSTLEIQRTEQGDSAMYLCASSRDRVGNYGYTFGSGTRLTVV.

The V gene is TRBV5-1, the J gene TRBJ2-4; 7 bases line up with TRBD2. The CDR3 covers 14 residues. From germline, CDR1 is SGHRS and CDR2 YFSETQ. J gave up 7 bases and V 4 bases, and 8 bases lay outside the gene matches. The chain's CDR3 is CASSRDRGVNIQYF. The CDR3 nucleotides are TGCGCCAGCAGCCGAGATCGGGGGGTTAACATTCAGTACTTC.

The chain has TRBV7-8 and TRBJ1-5; 8 positions agree with TRBD1. Germline V gene lookup returns CDR1 SGHVS and CDR2 FQNEAQ. The J segment lost 6 bases and the V segment lost 1 base, leaving 2 bases of the junction unmatched. This CDR3 is 14 amino acids long. CDR3 region: CASSLGRGLQPQHF. The CDR3 bases are TGTGCCAGCAGCTTAGGCAGGGGGCTTCAGCCCCAGCATTTT.

The gene calls are TRBV5-1 and TRBJ2-7, with 8 bases that match TRBD2. Per germline, CDR1 SGHRS and CDR2 YFSETQ. The CDR3 sequence is 14 residues long. The ends lost 4 bases at V and 5 bases at J; junction bases unmatched: 8. The CDR3 protein is CASSGGGGFNEQYF. DNA for the CDR3: TGCGCCAGCAGCGGCGGCGGGGGGTTCAACGAGCAGTACTTC.

This chain joins TRBV3-1 (or the pseudogene TRBV3-2) and TRBJ2-2; 7 bases are shared with TRBD1. This CDR3 spans 14 amino acids. V dropped 5 bases and J dropped 5; count of bases not matched to a gene: 5. Germline assignment: CDR1 LGHDT and CDR2 YNNKEL (reference sequence). The CDR3, as DNA: TGTGCCAGCAGCTCGACAGGGTTAACCGGGGAGCTGTTTTTT. This sequence encodes CASSSTGLTGELFF.

This chain joins TRBV19 and TRBJ2-7; 13 bases match TRBD2. Germline lookup yields CDR1 LNHDA and CDR2 SQIVND (reference sequence). V was clipped by 6 bases and J by 0 bases; unmatched bases: 2. The CDR3 is 15 residues long. The CDR3 sequence: CASRTSGRNSYEQYF. CDR3 sequence (DNA): TGTGCCAGTAGGACTAGCGGGAGGAACTCCTACGAGCAGTACTTC.

The chain carries TRBV15 and TRBJ2-3; D is possibly TRBD2 (6 bases). The CDR3 extends over 15 amino acids. The germline gives CDR1 LNHNV, CDR2 YYDKDF (reference sequence). Trimming cost V 3 bases and J 4 bases, with 14 bases left between them. CDR3 sequence (DNA): TGTGCCACCAGCAGTGTGGAGGGCAACGCAGATACGCAGTATTTT. It translates to CATSSVEGNADTQYF.

The CDR3 DNA reads as TGTGCCAGCAACACCAATGTCGACGAGCAGTACTTC. Protein sequence: CASNTNVDEQYF. The V call is TRBV21-1, the J call TRBJ2-7; the table's D gene call, TRBD1, was not cross checked with the DNA. TRBV21-1 is termed a pseudogene. The CDR3 runs to 12 residues.

The chain links TRBV9 to TRBJ2-1; TRBD1 matches 9 bases. The junction had 7 bases not matched to a gene; V was cut back by 0 bases and J by 6 bases. The CDR3 is made up of 16 amino acids. Germline V CDR1 and CDR2: SGDLS, YYNGEE. The CDR3 sequence: CASSVVTGQGSNEQFF. CDR3 bases: TGTGCCAGCAGCGTAGTCACGGGACAGGGAAGCAATGAGCAGTTCTTC.

This chain connects TRBV5-1 to TRBJ2-3, with TRBD1 identical over 7 bases. The CDR3 runs 19 residues. Looked up from germline, CDR1 is SGHRS and CDR2 is YFSETQ. V trimming: 4 bases; J trimming: 8 bases; junction bases outside the gene matches: 25. This CDR3 is CASSPKLGVGQAGFGTQYF. DNA of the CDR3: TGCGCCAGCAGCCCCAAACTTGGGGTCGGACAGGCTGGTTTTGGTACGCAGTATTTT.

This chain links TRBV23-1 with TRBJ1-1; possibly TRBD1 for D (6 bases). TRBV23-1 is marked as an open reading frame, function uncertain. V lost 2 bases and J 0 bases, leaving 16 bases between the germline ends. CDR3 size: 17 residues. In DNA form, the CDR3 reads TGCGCCAGCAGTCAAACGCAAGAGGGACACTTGAACACTGAAGCTTTCTTT. It translates to CASSQTQEGHLNTEAFF.

The table lists this clone with a count of one. The V gene is TRBV7-9, the J gene TRBJ1-1; weak D call: TRBD1 (5 bases). The CDR3 consists of 15 residues. CDR1 SEHNR and CDR2 FQNEAQ come from the germline V gene (reference sequence). Trimming left V 4 bases short and J 11 bases short, with 23 bases between. CDR3 residues: CASSSRGSLDNIAFF. The CDR3 DNA reads as TGTGCCAGCAGCTCCCGGGGGAGCCTAGATAATATTGCTTTCTTT.

This chain connects TRBV6-5 to TRBJ2-3; 9 bases are shared with TRBD2. There are 15 residues in the CDR3. Germline lookup yields CDR1 MNHEY and CDR2 SVGAGI. With 2 bases clipped from V and 5 bases from J, the junction kept 5 bases outside the gene matches. The CDR3 here is CASSYKNSGRDTQYF. Written as DNA, the CDR3 is TGTGCCAGCAGTTACAAGAATAGCGGGAGAGATACGCAGTATTTT.

The chain joins TRBV29-1 to TRBJ1-4, with D possibly being TRBD1 (6 bases). Germline-derived CDR1 and CDR2 are SQVTM and ANQGSEA. This CDR3 has 13 residues. The V and J ends lost 3 bases and 5 bases respectively, with 10 bases between them. Written as DNA, the CDR3 is TGCAGCGTTGAGGGCCAGGGGAATGAAAAACTGTTTTTT. Its translation is CSVEGQGNEKLFF. Drawing the rest from reference TRBV29-1 and TRBJ1-4, the complete variable domain is SAVISQKPSRDICQRGTSLTIQCQVDSQVTMMFWYRQQPGQSLTLIATANQGSEATYESGFVIDKFPISRPNLTFSTLTVSNMSPEDSSIYLCSVEGQGNEKLFFGSGTQLSVL.

This clone is a singleton in its sample. The rearrangement links TRBV5-1 to TRBJ2-3, with D tentatively TRBD1 (6 bases). The CDR3 runs to 15 residues. V lost 4 bases and J 2 bases, leaving 14 bases between the germline ends. CDR1 and CDR2 (germline): SGHRS, YFSETQ. Written as DNA, the CDR3 is TGCGCCAGCAGCAAGGACAGTCCAGCCACAGATACGCAGTATTTT. It encodes CASSKDSPATDTQYF. The entire variable domain, with the rest obtained from reference TRBV5-1 and TRBJ2-3, is as follows: KAGVTQTPRYLIKTRGQQVTLSCSPISGHRSVSWYQQTPGQGLQFLFEYFSETQRNKGNFPGRFSGRQFSNSRSEMNVSTLELGDSALYLCASSKDSPATDTQYFGPGTRLTVL.

The chain has TRBV7-9 and TRBJ2-2; 7 bases agree with TRBD1. V was clipped by 5 bases and J by 5 bases; unmatched bases: 5. CDR1 is SEHNR and CDR2 is FQNEAQ in the germline V gene (reference sequence). CDR3 length equals 14 residues. The CDR3 loop is CASSPTGETGELFF. In nucleotides, the CDR3 is TGTGCCAGCAGCCCCACAGGGGAGACCGGGGAGCTGTTTTTT.

This clone came up a few times. V is TRBV7-2 and J is TRBJ2-3; the match to TRBD2 covers 11 bases. With 5 bases clipped from V and 2 bases from J, the junction kept 15 bases outside the gene matches. This CDR3 comprises 19 residues. Germline loops: CDR1 SGHTA, CDR2 FQGNSA. For the CDR3, the DNA is TGTGCCAGCAGCAGAGCCGGGACTAGCGGCCTCGATATCACAGATACGCAGTATTTT. Translated, it gives CASSRAGTSGLDITDTQYF.